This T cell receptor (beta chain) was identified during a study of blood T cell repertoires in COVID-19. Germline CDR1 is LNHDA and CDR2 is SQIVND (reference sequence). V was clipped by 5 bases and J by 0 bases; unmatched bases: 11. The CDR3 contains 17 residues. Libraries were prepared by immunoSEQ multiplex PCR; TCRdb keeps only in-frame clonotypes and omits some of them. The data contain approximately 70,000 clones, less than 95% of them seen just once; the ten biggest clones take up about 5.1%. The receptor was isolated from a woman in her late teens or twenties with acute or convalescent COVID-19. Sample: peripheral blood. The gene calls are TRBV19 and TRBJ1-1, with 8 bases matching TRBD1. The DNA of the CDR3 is TGTGCCAGTAGTCAACGACAGGGGCCGGGCGTGAACACTGAAGCTTTCTTT. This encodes CASSQRQGPGVNTEAFF.